The text below deals with one T cell receptor beta chain. The data were obtained in a study of blood T cell repertoires in COVID-19. On the study more broadly: Sources were T cells, B-cell-depleted T cells, or PBMCs; the material itself was cDNA or gDNA.

V lost 7 bases and J lost 2, with 16 bases in between. Germline V gene lookup returns CDR1 SGHRS and CDR2 YFSETQ. CDR3 length equals 15 residues. Original methodology: Reference gene primer amplification in the assay estimated nucleated cell counts. TCRdb's copy holds only in-frame clones and misses some; the assay was immunoSEQ multiplex PCR. That table supplies the V and J calls and clone size; D and trimming were determined from the DNA. The profile covers 400,000 to 550,000 clones, with about 89% appearing a single time and 4% to 5.5% taken by the ten largest. The receptor comes from a woman younger than 45 with acute or convalescent COVID-19. J is TRBJ2-1 and V is TRBV5-1; D is undetermined. The sample was peripheral blood. The CDR3 loop is CASVLNTGAYNEQFF. CDR3 DNA: TGCGCCAGCGTCCTTAACACCGGAGCCTACAATGAGCAGTTCTTC. Full variable domain (missing parts from reference TRBV5-1 and TRBJ2-1): KAGVTQTPRYLIKTRGQQVTLSCSPISGHRSVSWYQQTPGQGLQFLFEYFSETQRNKGNFPGRFSGRQFSNSRSEMNVSTLELGDSALYLCASVLNTGAYNEQFFGPGTRLTVL.